Listed here are 18 T cell receptor beta chains from one sample, sequenced in a study of beta chain features in type 1 diabetes (dated 2018 in TCRdb). For these receptors, no antigen is known. Receptor amplification or capture employed the immunoSEQ multiplex PCR assay. The entire isolated RNA was reverse transcribed using the High Capacity cDNA Reverse Transcription Kit, and thus expressed TCRB transcripts were sequenced. TCRdb took over this immuneACCESS table, retaining in-frame rearrangements with V and J assigned. Such tables are incomplete; in checked studies, under half of the missing clones stem from an unresolved V gene, and the remainder is unexplained. The sample contains more than 100,000 clones, 15% to 20% of them found a single time. The biggest ten clones account for over 2% of the sample. Study-wide conclusions, independent of this receptor: In all four CD4+ subsets, TCRB CDR3 length was moderately but significantly shorter in type 1 diabetes patients.

Sequences were obtained from central memory CD4+ T cells from blood. These TCRs come from a man aged 25 to 40 with type 1 diabetes.

The chain joins TRBV28 to TRBJ2-1; tentatively, D is TRBD2 (5 bases). This CDR3 has 14 residues. The germline V gene has CDR1 MDHEN and CDR2 SYDVKM. The ends were cut back, 10 bases at V and 2 bases at J, with 15 bases in the middle. CDR3 region: CATRGLGAYNEQFF. The CDR3 region has the DNA TGTGCCACCAGAGGGTTAGGCGCCTACAATGAGCAGTTCTTC.

V and J are TRBV15 and TRBJ2-2; maybe TRBD2 (5 bases). The CDR3 is 16 amino acids. V was trimmed by 0 bases and J by 7 bases, leaving 15 bases between them. The V gene's germline CDR1 is LNHNV and CDR2 YYDKDF (reference sequence). CDR3 nucleotides: TGTGCCACCAGCAGAGACCAGATTAGTCGGGGCGGGGAGCTGTTTTTT. Translated: CATSRDQISRGGELFF. Filled out from reference TRBV15 and TRBJ2-2, the complete variable domain reads DAMVIQNPRYQVTQFGKPVTLSCSQTLNHNVMYWYQQKSSQAPKLLFHYYDKDFNNEADTPDNFQSRRPNTSFCFLDIRSPGLGDTAMYLCATSRDQISRGGELFFGEGSRLTVL.

This chain links TRBV6-1 with TRBJ2-5; TRBD1 might be the D (5 bases). With 6 bases removed from V and 4 bases from J, the gap between germline ends came to 12 bases. CDR3 length equals 13 residues. CDR1 and CDR2 from the germline V gene are MNHNS and SASEGT. CDR3 in amino acids: CASRESGAETQYF. The CDR3 bases are TGTGCCAGCAGGGAAAGTGGGGCAGAGACCCAGTACTTC.

A single count supports this clone. At one end, the junction sequence differs from germline, possibly due to a read error. Additional DNA sequences in this sample encode the identical CDR3. The chain is built from TRBV5-1 and TRBJ2-3; D not certain. CDR3 length equals 14 residues. The germline gives CDR1 SGHRS, CDR2 YFSETQ. CDR3 in amino acids: CASSLDGRTDTQYF. The CDR3, as DNA: TGCGCCAGCAGCTTGGATGGCCGCACGGATACGCAGTATTTT.

This clone was seen a few times. The gene calls are TRBV19 and TRBJ2-5; a weak D match, TRBD1 (5 bases). Deletions cut 5 bases from V and 1 base from J, with 8 bases between. Germline V gene lookup returns CDR1 LNHDA and CDR2 SQIVND (reference sequence). The CDR3 is made up of 13 amino acids. The CDR3 spells CASSRQSQETQYF. CDR3 sequence (DNA): TGTGCCAGTAGTCGACAGAGCCAAGAGACCCAGTACTTC.

CDR3 sequence reads: CASSGELGYNEQFF. The CDR3 region has the DNA TGTGCCAGCAGCGGTGAATTGGGATACAATGAGCAGTTCTTC. The genes are TRBV9 and TRBJ2-1; D call uncertain. CDR1 is SGDLS and CDR2 is YYNGEE in the germline V gene. V lost 3 bases, J lost 4 bases, and 11 bases lay in between. This CDR3 has 14 amino acids.

The V and J genes are TRBV7-2 and TRBJ1-6; 7 bases fit TRBD1. The J segment lost 8 bases and the V segment lost 5 bases, leaving 9 bases of the junction unmatched. Germline CDR1 reads SGHTA; CDR2 reads FQGNSA. CDR3 length equals 15 residues. CDR3 residues: CASSPVGQIDSPLHF. As DNA, the CDR3 is TGTGCCAGCAGCCCAGTGGGACAGATCGATTCACCCCTCCACTTT. The full variable domain, rest sourced from reference TRBV7-2 and TRBJ1-6, is GAGVSQSPSNKVTEKGKDVELRCDPISGHTALYWYRQSLGQGLEFLIYFQGNSAPDKSGLPSDRFSAERTGGSVSTLTIQRTQQEDSAVYLCASSPVGQIDSPLHFGNGTRLTVT.

The chain combines TRBV7-2 with TRBJ2-1; D gene uncertain. CDR3 size: 15 residues. Trimming removed 0 bases from V and 3 bases from J, with 9 bases in between. CDR1 is SGHTA, CDR2 FQGNSA, per germline. CDR3 DNA sequence: TGTGCCAGCAGCTTAGCTGCCCTAGACTACAATGAGCAGTTCTTC. Its translation: CASSLAALDYNEQFF.

The chain couples TRBV19 to TRBJ2-7; 8 nucleotides match TRBD2. Germline CDR1 LNHDA, CDR2 SQIVND (reference sequence). V was pared by 7 bases and J by 2 bases, with 10 bases of the junction left unmatched. CDR3 size: 15 residues. CDR3 sequence: CASTSVRAGAYEQYF. The CDR3 DNA sequence: TGTGCCAGTACCTCCGTGCGAGCGGGGGCCTACGAGCAGTACTTC.

The genes are TRBV6-1 and TRBJ2-7; D is possibly TRBD1 (6 bases). The CDR3 spans 16 residues. V lost 0 bases and J lost 4, with 16 bases in between. CDR1 and CDR2 from the germline V gene are MNHNS and SASEGT. CDR3 loop: CASSEALIGQGYEQYF. The CDR3 DNA sequence: TGTGCCAGCAGTGAAGCGCTGATAGGGCAGGGGTACGAGCAGTACTTC.

The genes are TRBV25-1 and TRBJ1-4; D remains unclear. The CDR3 loop spans 16 amino acids. Trimming cost V 4 bases and J 0 bases, with 12 bases left between them. CDR1 is MGHDK and CDR2 is SYGVNS in the germline V gene. CDR3 in amino acids: CASSGGIIATNEKLFF. CDR3 nucleotides: TGTGCCAGCAGTGGAGGCATTATTGCAACTAATGAAAAACTGTTTTTT.

This clone appeared a few times. This sequence joins TRBV2 and TRBJ2-5; 11 bases are a match to TRBD2. This CDR3 has 14 amino acids. V trimming: 5 bases; J trimming: 1 base; junction bases outside the gene matches: 0. The V gene's germline CDR1 is SNHLY and CDR2 FYNNEI. The CDR3 spells CASSLAGGQETQYF. As DNA, the CDR3 is TGTGCCAGCAGTCTAGCGGGGGGCCAAGAGACCCAGTACTTC.

This clone was seen a few times. The V and J genes are TRBV5-1 and TRBJ2-7; D remains ambiguous. Trimming removed 1 base at V and 3 bases at J, with 8 bases between. The CDR3 is 13 residues long. Germline loops: CDR1 SGHRS, CDR2 YFSETQ. DNA for the CDR3: TGCGCCAGCAGCTTGACAGCGTACTACGAGCAGTACTTC. Protein: CASSLTAYYEQYF.

The chain carries TRBV7-3 and TRBJ2-2; tentatively, D is TRBD1 or TRBD2 (5 bases each). This CDR3 contains 15 residues. Germline V gene data show CDR1 as SGHTA and CDR2 as FQGTGA. The germline V and J ends were trimmed by 4 bases and 1 base, with 10 bases remaining between them. CDR3: CASSSRDGNTGELFF. The CDR3 DNA reads TGTGCCAGCAGCTCCCGGGACGGGAACACCGGGGAGCTGTTTTTT.

The rearrangement links TRBV7-2 to TRBJ1-6, with 8 bases fitting TRBD1. The CDR3 is 19 amino acids. V shed 1 base and J 4 bases; nucleotides not matched to a gene: 12. The V gene's germline CDR1 is SGHTA and CDR2 FQGNSA. The chain's CDR3 is CASSLVPLGTGRYNSPLHF. CDR3 in DNA: TGTGCCAGCAGCTTAGTACCCCTTGGGACAGGCAGGTATAATTCACCCCTCCACTTT.

This clone has a handful of counts. The J gene is TRBJ2-3, the V gene TRBV5-1; possible D gene TRBD2, 5 bases. V was cut by 6 bases and J by 3 bases, with 17 bases left in between. The CDR3 contains 15 residues. Looked up from germline, CDR1 is SGHRS and CDR2 is YFSETQ. CDR3 residues: CASTSGGQWTDTQYF. The CDR3 bases are TGCGCCAGCACCTCCGGCGGGCAATGGACAGATACGCAGTATTTT.

The chain is built from TRBV5-1 and TRBJ2-1; no clear D gene. V lost 4 bases, J lost 2 bases, and 4 bases lay in between. Looked up from germline, CDR1 is SGHRS and CDR2 is YFSETQ. This CDR3 region has 12 residues. The CDR3 loop reads CASSMTYNEQFF. The CDR3 region has the DNA TGCGCCAGCAGCATGACCTACAATGAGCAGTTCTTC. Using reference TRBV5-1 and TRBJ2-1 for the parts outside the CDR3, the full variable domain is KAGVTQTPRYLIKTRGQQVTLSCSPISGHRSVSWYQQTPGQGLQFLFEYFSETQRNKGNFPGRFSGRQFSNSRSEMNVSTLELGDSALYLCASSMTYNEQFFGPGTRLTVL.

In the case of this clone: This sample includes further DNA sequences coding for the same CDR3. This chain connects TRBV7-2 to TRBJ2-1, with D possibly matching TRBD2 (5 bases). CDR1 is SGHTA, CDR2 FQGNSA, per germline. V lost 4 bases, J lost 2 bases, and 6 bases lay in between. This CDR3 is built from 13 residues. CDR3 coding DNA: TGTGCCAGCAGCTCCGGGACCTACAATGAGCAGTTCTTC. Translation gives CASSSGTYNEQFF. Full variable domain (outside the CDR3, taken from reference TRBV7-2 and TRBJ2-1): GAGVSQSPSNKVTEKGKDVELRCDPISGHTALYWYRQSLGQGLEFLIYFQGNSAPDKSGLPSDRFSAERTGGSVSTLTIQRTQQEDSAVYLCASSSGTYNEQFFGPGTRLTVL.